This is a list of T cell receptor beta chains from one sample in a study of blood T cell repertoires in COVID-19. Produced via immunoSEQ multiplex PCR; TCRdb's table is partial and in-frame only. The sample shows about 150,000 clones, roughly four fifths of them seen only once. The sample consisted of peripheral blood. The receptors were sampled from a woman aged 60-70 years with COVID-19, enrolled during active disease. Both conserved end residues are part of each CDR3. Each record gives: V gene, clone size, J gene, D gene, CDR3 DNA, CDR3 protein. A D gene is named only where the DNA matches it firmly. A clone size is listed for some rows: how often the clone was seen (once, few, many), or a class if it is expanded.

>TRBV4-1|-|TRBJ1-5|TRBD1
TGCGCCAGCAGCTCACCCTCAGGACAGGGGGGTCAGCCCCAGCATTTT
CASSSPSGQGGQPQHF
>TRBV5-8|-|TRBJ2-4|TRBD1
TGTGCCAGCAGCGACGGGACAGGGAAAAACGTTCAGTACTTC
CASSDGTGKNVQYF
>TRBV10-3|-|TRBJ1-6|-
TGTGCCATCAGTCTGGTCGGGGGGGAATCACCCCTCCACTTT
CAISLVGGESPLHF
>TRBV7-8|-|TRBJ2-2|TRBD1
TGTGCCAGCAGCGCTGTGACAGGGCCTACCGGGGAGCTGTTTTTT
CASSAVTGPTGELFF
>TRBV6-5|-|TRBJ1-2|-
TGTGCCAGCAGTTACGATCCGCGATTAGAAGGCTACACCTTC
CASSYDPRLEGYTF
>TRBV7-6|-|TRBJ1-5|TRBD1
TGTGCCAGCAGCCCGAGGGCAGGGGGCGATCAGCCCCAGCATTTT
CASSPRAGGDQPQHF
>TRBV7-2|-|TRBJ1-3|-
TGTGCCAGCAGCTTAGCGCGGGGAACCGGAAACACCATATATTTT
CASSLARGTGNTIYF
>TRBV2|-|TRBJ1-5|TRBD1
TGTGCCAGCAGGATAGACAGGGATAGCAATCAGCCCCAGCATTTT
CASRIDRDSNQPQHF
>TRBV25-1|-|TRBJ1-3|TRBD1
TGTGCCAGCAGTGGAGGACAGGGGGCCCGAGTTGGAAACACCATATATTTT
CASSGGQGARVGNTIYF
>TRBV7-2|few|TRBJ2-1|-
TGTGCCAGCAGCTTACGAACAGGGCCAAATGAGCAGTTCTTC
CASSLRTGPNEQFF
>TRBV6-9|-|TRBJ2-2|-
TGTGCCAGCAGTTTAAAAGGACTGATGAACACCGGGGAGCTGTTTTTT
CASSLKGLMNTGELFF
>TRBV6-5|-|TRBJ1-1|TRBD1
TGTGCCAGCAGCCTTGACGGACAGGGGAACACTGAAGCTTTCTTT
CASSLDGQGNTEAFF
>TRBV6-5|-|TRBJ1-4|-
TGTGCCAGCAGGACGGGGGGACGTGAAAAACTGTTTTTT
CASRTGGREKLFF
>TRBV7-9|-|TRBJ2-3|-
TGTGCCAGCAGCCTACAGGTAGCAATTAGCACAGATACGCAGTATTTT
CASSLQVAISTDTQYF
>TRBV27|-|TRBJ2-5|TRBD1
TGTGCCAGCATGGGGGCCGGGACAGCCCAAGAGACCCAGTACTTC
CASMGAGTAQETQYF
>TRBV19|-|TRBJ1-5|-
TGTGCCAGTAGCACAGGTTTCCTTAGCAATCAGCCCCAGCATTTT
CASSTGFLSNQPQHF
>TRBV9|-|TRBJ1-1|TRBD1
TGTGCCAGCAGCGTAGAGCCCCTCGGCCACAGGACAGGGGTGGGGACTGAAGCTTTCTTT
CASSVEPLGHRTGVGTEAFF
>TRBV19|-|TRBJ1-5|-
TGTGCCAGTAGTATACCCCCCGTTCAGTCCAATCAGCCCCAGCATTTT
CASSIPPVQSNQPQHF
>TRBV19|-|TRBJ2-1|TRBD2
TGTGCCAGTAGCCCGACTAGCGGGGGATCCTACAATGAGCAGTTCTTC
CASSPTSGGSYNEQFF
>TRBV5-1|-|TRBJ2-2|TRBD1
TGCGCCAGCAGCCGAAAAGGACAGGGGGAGAACACCGGGGAGCTGTTTTTT
CASSRKGQGENTGELFF
>TRBV6-5|-|TRBJ1-5|-
TGTGCCAGCGTTCTAATCAGGGGTGCGCAGCCCCAGCATTTT
CASVLIRGAQPQHF
>TRBV7-2|-|TRBJ1-6|TRBD1
TGTGCCAGCAGCTCGTCCGGGACAGGGGTTTCACCCCTCCACTTT
CASSSSGTGVSPLHF
>TRBV18|-|TRBJ1-2|TRBD1
TGTGCCAGCTCACGGGACAGGGGTTCCTATGGCTACACCTTC
CASSRDRGSYGYTF
>TRBV7-9|-|TRBJ1-2|-
TGTGCCAGCAGCTTCTTACAGGGCGCAGGCTACACCTTC
CASSFLQGAGYTF
>TRBV9|-|TRBJ1-1|TRBD1
TGTGCCAGCAGCGACGGACAGGGAAGTCTCATGAACACTGAAGCTTTCTTT
CASSDGQGSLMNTEAFF
>TRBV7-7|-|TRBJ2-5|-
TGTGCTAGCAGCTTAGCCATCAATTCGGGTTCTGTGGAAGAGACCCAGTACTTC
CASSLAINSGSVEETQYF
>TRBV30|once|TRBJ2-5|-
TGTGCCTGGAGTGTACGGGCGGGGCCACGAAATAGCCGGGAGACCCAGTACTTC
CAWSVRAGPRNSRETQYF
>TRBV19|-|TRBJ1-5|-
TGTGCCAGTAGTCCGGGACACCGTTATAGCAATCAGCCCCAGCATTTT
CASSPGHRYSNQPQHF
>TRBV21-1|-|TRBJ1-3|-
TGTGCCAGCAGGTCCTCCCAGATTGGAAACACCATATATTTT
CASRSSQIGNTIYF
>TRBV27|-|TRBJ2-2|TRBD1
TGTGCCAGCAGTTTGTGGCAGGGGGTTAACACCGGGGAGCTGTTTTTT
CASSLWQGVNTGELFF
>TRBV29-1|few|TRBJ2-7|-
TGCAGCGTTGAAGACAGGAGGGACGAGCAGTACTTC
CSVEDRRDEQYF
>TRBV10-2|-|TRBJ2-1|TRBD2
TGCGCCAGCAGTGATCCTAGCGGGGGGAAAAACTACAATGAGCAGTTCTTC
CASSDPSGGKNYNEQFF
>TRBV7-8|-|TRBJ1-6|-
TGTGCCAGCAGCGCAGGCGGGGACGCGCTCACCTCCCTTAGGAGACACCTCCACTTT
CASSAGGDALTSLRRHLHF
>TRBV5-1|-|TRBJ1-6|-
TGCGCCAGCAGCTTCGGAGGGGGGGCGCGGAATTCACCCCTCCACTTT
CASSFGGGARNSPLHF
>TRBV7-9|-|TRBJ1-2|TRBD1
TGTGCCAGCAGCTTAGAGACAGGGTGGGGCTACACCTTC
CASSLETGWGYTF
>TRBV19|-|TRBJ1-4|-
TGTGCCAGTACGCTCAGGGGACGGACTAATGAAAAACTGTTTTTT
CASTLRGRTNEKLFF
>TRBV18|once|TRBJ2-4|-
TGTGCCAGCTCACGCAGCGTGCCGGGAAACATTCAGTACTTC
CASSRSVPGNIQYF
>TRBV28|-|TRBJ2-1|TRBD2
TGTGCCAGCAGTCCGTCGGGACTAGCGGAAAAGGAGCAGTTCTTC
CASSPSGLAEKEQFF
>TRBV19|-|TRBJ2-3|TRBD2
TGTGCCAGTAGTGCTAGCGGACTCACAGATACGCAGTATTTT
CASSASGLTDTQYF
>TRBV3-1/TRBV3-2|-|TRBJ1-2|-
TGTGCCATCTCGGGCGGGGGAGATGGCTACACCTTC
CAISGGGDGYTF
>TRBV4-2|-|TRBJ1-2|TRBD1
TGTGCCAGCAGCCTGCAACCGGGACAGTGGTCCGTCGCCTTC
CASSLQPGQWSVAF
>TRBV5-8|-|TRBJ2-2|-
TGTGCCAGCAGCCGCGGCCGGGGGACTAACACCGGGGAGCTGTTTTTT
CASSRGRGTNTGELFF
>TRBV5-1|few|TRBJ1-1|-
TGCGCCAGCAGCTTGTTATCACAGACTGAAGCTTTCTTT
CASSLLSQTEAFF
>TRBV6-5|-|TRBJ2-2|-
TGTGCCAGCAGAGAGTACGGGGGTAACACCGGGGAGCTGTTTTTT
CASREYGGNTGELFF
>TRBV3-1/TRBV3-2|few|TRBJ2-7|-
TGTGCCAGCAGTCGCCCCCAGACCTACGAGCAGTACTTC
CASSRPQTYEQYF
>TRBV7-8|-|TRBJ1-5|-
TGTGCCAGCAGCTTAGCGGAAGCGCAGCCCCAGCATTTT
CASSLAEAQPQHF
>TRBV2|-|TRBJ1-1|TRBD1
TGTGCCAGCAGAGCAGGGGGGAACACTGAAGCTTTCTTT
CASRAGGNTEAFF
>TRBV24-1|once|TRBJ1-5|TRBD1
TGTGCCACCAGTGATTCCGACAGGGGGAGAGGTCAGCCCCAGCATTTT
CATSDSDRGRGQPQHF
>TRBV6-5|-|TRBJ1-2|TRBD1
TGTGCCAGCAGTTACGTAGACAGGGGCTATGGCTACACCTTC
CASSYVDRGYGYTF
>TRBV6-6|few|TRBJ1-3|-
TGTGCCAGCAGCCTGGGAGGATACTCTGGAAACACCATATATTTT
CASSLGGYSGNTIYF
>TRBV19|-|TRBJ1-5|TRBD1
TGTGCCAGTAATCTCCGGGGCAGGGGGATGAAGTATAGCAATCAGCCCCAGCATTTT
CASNLRGRGMKYSNQPQHF
>TRBV7-8|-|TRBJ1-3|TRBD1
TGTGCCAGCAGCTTGTATGGAACAGGGGCTGGAAACACCATATATTTT
CASSLYGTGAGNTIYF
>TRBV29-1|-|TRBJ1-2|TRBD1
TGCAGCGTTGAAGAGGGGTTGGGGCAGGGGGCCGGATATGGCTACACCTTC
CSVEEGLGQGAGYGYTF
>TRBV14|-|TRBJ1-3|TRBD1
TGTGCCAGCAGCCTACGGACAGGCTCAGGAAACACCATATATTTT
CASSLRTGSGNTIYF
>TRBV11-2|-|TRBJ2-3|-
TGTGCCAGCAGCTTATCGACTGGAGCGGATACGCAGTATTTT
CASSLSTGADTQYF
>TRBV6-6|-|TRBJ1-5|-
TGTGCCAGCAGTTACTCGCGGAGGGGCGGCAATCAGCCCCAGCATTTT
CASSYSRRGGNQPQHF
>TRBV7-2|-|TRBJ1-5|-
TGTGCCAGCAGCTTAGCGCACACCACCCAGCATTTT
CASSLAHTTQHF
>TRBV5-6|-|TRBJ1-5|-
TGTGCCAGCAGCCGGCGGGGGTATCAGCCCCAGCATTTT
CASSRRGYQPQHF